The source of this TCR beta chain is a study of T cells in Graves' hyperthyroidism and ophthalmopathy (dated by TCRdb to the late 2010s). Background for the entire study: Peripheral blood samples were taken at initial diagnosis, before any treatment was given. TCR Vbeta CDR3 sequencing of approximately 140 peripheral blood samples (more than 40 ophthalmopathy, around 80 hyperthyroidism and approximately 17 progressor patients) is reported in the paper. For training and testing, the 100 or so patients in the discovery cohort were randomly divided in a 7:3 ratio. An independent validation cohort of under 20 hyperthyroidism patients and about 15 patients who later progressed to ophthalmopathy tested prospective prediction of ophthalmopathy. Thyroid tissue and blood T-cell repertoires from roughly 6 Graves' hyperthyroidism patients were also compared in the study. To identify TCR V-J signatures that set the groups apart, the researchers used a discovery cohort of roughly 100 patients, made up of 40 to 45 with Graves' ophthalmopathy and 55 to 65 with stable Graves' hyperthyroidism. After blood sampling, hyperthyroidism patients were treated with methimazole at a starting dose of 30 mg daily, and ophthalmopathy patients were treated with high-dose intravenous methylprednisolone.

TCR beta CDR3 regions were amplified from RNA transcripts. The first round of RT-PCR for the TCR CDR3 was performed with the HTBI primer set and the Qiagen OneStep RT-PCR kit. Libraries were constructed in a second round of multiplex PCR, after which size selection and purification were carried out. Paired-end sequencing of the libraries was performed with 100 bp reads on an Illumina HiSeq2000. The study's processing was this. Raw data were processed with SOAPnuke, discarding reads with adapters, uncalled bases, mean Phred below 15, or no exact constant-primer or identifier match. COPE v1.2.5 was used to merge the high-quality paired reads, and each unique nucleotide sequence was defined as a clonotype. MiTCR v1.1 was used to align clonotypes to the IMGT TRBV, TRBD and TRBJ reference segments. Analysis was restricted to V-J combinations with a frequency above 0.0001, which covered 98% to 99.2% of repertoires. A TCS score was defined as the ratio between F50 (clonal expansion) and ExV (chaos), using BLOSUM62-based TCRdist between CDR3 peptides within each V-J. Welch's t-statistics and random forest reduced 450 to 600 V-J features to 13, which were used in a naive Bayes classifier (R e1071). TCRdb trimmed the raw reads at Q25, called clones with MiXCR and kept productive beta chains. Rows are combined by CDR3 protein, so each entry shows the most common genes and DNA. TCRdb assigned the V and J calls; the authors' analysis was not used. The sample includes 450,000 to 600,000 distinct CDR3 sequences, with 20% observed a single time. 40% to 50% of the sample is taken by the ten largest.

Study-wide findings and limitations: No statistical method was used to fix the sample size in advance, and group allocation was not hidden from the investigators. A model built on a 13 V-J signature distinguished ophthalmopathy from stable hyperthyroidism, reaching 87.88% sensitivity and under 84% specificity in cross-validation and 80%/75% in testing. Blood samples also contained most of the expanded thyroid clonotypes (frequency above 0.001), which suggests that blood repertoires may reflect thyroid immune responses. In validation, progression to ophthalmopathy was predicted by the model with roughly 69% sensitivity and about 72% specificity, a median of roughly six months before onset.

Moderately to severely active disease, a Clinical Activity Score of at least 3, a NOSPECS grade of at least 4, and a duration under 3 months were present in ophthalmopathy patients. Patients with uncontrolled infections, other autoimmune diseases, pregnancy or lactation were excluded. Diagnoses were based on clinical symptoms, serum thyroxine and TRAb, thyroid ultrasound and orbital computed tomography. Ficoll-Paque density gradient centrifugation was used to isolate PBMCs from 8.5 to 10 ml of fresh peripheral blood. Trizol reagent was used to extract total RNA, and RNA quality was then checked on an Agilent 2100 Bioanalyzer. Comments on this clonotype: This receptor's antigen is unknown. An end of the junction does not agree with germline; a read error may underlie this.

Looking up the germline V gene (reference sequence) yields CDR1 DFQATT and CDR2 SNEGSKA. Measured from the cysteine to the phenylalanine, the CDR3 is 13 residues long. The read is trimmed to its CDR3 DNA, 39 bases read in frame from base 1. This receptor was identified in a man aged 35 to 55 with Graves' ophthalmopathy. The chain was built from TRBV20-1 and TRBJ2-7, with the D gene not confidently named. Input material: blood. The sequenced DNA is TGCAGTGCAGTCGGCCTCGGGCTCTACGAGCGGTACTTC. This encodes CSAVGLGLYERYF.